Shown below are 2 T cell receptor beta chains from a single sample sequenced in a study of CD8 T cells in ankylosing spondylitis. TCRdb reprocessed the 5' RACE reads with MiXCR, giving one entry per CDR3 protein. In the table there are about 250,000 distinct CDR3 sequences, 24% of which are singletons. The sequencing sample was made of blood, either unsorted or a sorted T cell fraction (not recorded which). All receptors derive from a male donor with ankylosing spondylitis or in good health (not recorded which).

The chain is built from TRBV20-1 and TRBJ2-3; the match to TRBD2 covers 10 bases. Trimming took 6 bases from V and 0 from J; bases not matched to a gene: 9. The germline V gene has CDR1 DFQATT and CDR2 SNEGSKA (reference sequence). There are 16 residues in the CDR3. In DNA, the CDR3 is TGCAGTGCGGGGGAGCGGGGGGGTCTGAGCACAGATACGCAGTATTTT. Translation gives CSAGERGGLSTDTQYF.

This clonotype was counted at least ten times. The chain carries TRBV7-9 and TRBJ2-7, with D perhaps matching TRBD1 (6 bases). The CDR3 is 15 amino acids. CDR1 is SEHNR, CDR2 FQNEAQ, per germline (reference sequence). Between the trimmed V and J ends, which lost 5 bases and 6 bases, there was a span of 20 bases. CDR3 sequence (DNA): TGTGCCAGCAGCCGCCGAACCGGGACACCTAGCGAGCAGTACTTC. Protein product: CASSRRTGTPSEQYF. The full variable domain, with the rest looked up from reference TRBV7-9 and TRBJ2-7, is DTGVSQNPRHKITKRGQNVTFRCDPISEHNRLYWYRQTLGQGPEFLTYFQNEAQLEKSRLLSDRFSAERPKGSFSTLEIQRTEQGDSAMYLCASSRRTGTPSEQYFGPGTRLTVT.